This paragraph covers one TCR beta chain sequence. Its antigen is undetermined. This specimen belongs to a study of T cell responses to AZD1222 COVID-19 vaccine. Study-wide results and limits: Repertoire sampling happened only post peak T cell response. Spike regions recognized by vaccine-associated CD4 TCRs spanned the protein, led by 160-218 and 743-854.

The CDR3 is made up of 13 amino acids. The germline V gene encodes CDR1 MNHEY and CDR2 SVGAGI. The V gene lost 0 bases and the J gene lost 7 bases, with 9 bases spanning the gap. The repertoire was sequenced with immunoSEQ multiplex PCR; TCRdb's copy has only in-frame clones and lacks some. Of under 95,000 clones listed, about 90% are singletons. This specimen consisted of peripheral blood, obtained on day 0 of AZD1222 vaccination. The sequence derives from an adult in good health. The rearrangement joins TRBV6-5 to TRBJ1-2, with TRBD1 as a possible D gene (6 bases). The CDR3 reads CASSYSRGFGYTF. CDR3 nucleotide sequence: TGTGCCAGCAGTTACTCGAGGGGGTTTGGCTACACCTTC.